The next 15 T cell receptor beta chains were all read from a single sample in a study of blood T cells in healthy people across ages. Using a J-beta primer mix together with a sample-barcoded 5' primer, a second PCR was run for about 6 to 11 cycles. TCRdb called the 5' RACE reads again in MiXCR, with one record for every CDR3 protein. The table records 450,000 to 650,000 distinct CDR3 sequences, around 24% of them present only once. Another study also made use of these data, one on T cells of mothers and their children.

The sample consisted of blood. These receptors came from a boy aged 10-17 years in good health.

This chain uses TRBV4-2 with TRBJ2-7, with 8 bases matching TRBD2. Trimming at V came to 6 bases and at J to 0 bases, leaving 7 bases not matched to a gene. Germline lookup yields CDR1 LGHNA and CDR2 YNFKEQ. CDR3 length: 15 amino acids. The CDR3 sequence is CASSGLAGTSYEQYF. CDR3 bases: TGTGCCAGCAGTGGGCTAGCGGGTACCTCCTACGAGCAGTACTTC.

The chain employs TRBV6-5 and TRBJ2-5; D uncertain. The V and J ends lost 4 bases and 4 bases respectively, with 10 bases between them. CDR1 is MNHEY and CDR2 is SVGAGI in the germline V gene. The CDR3 consists of 13 residues. The CDR3 sequence: CASSCRRRETQYF. CDR3 DNA sequence: TGTGCCAGCAGTTGCCGCAGAAGAGAGACCCAGTACTTC.

This chain connects TRBV20-1 to TRBJ2-3, with TRBD2 identical over 8 bases. V shed 8 bases and J 4 bases; nucleotides not matched to a gene: 8. The CDR3 is 13 amino acids. Per germline, CDR1 DFQATT and CDR2 SNEGSKA (reference sequence). Here the CDR3 reads CSQMSGGSDTQYF. The CDR3 DNA follows: TGCAGTCAGATGAGCGGGGGCTCAGATACGCAGTATTTT.

The table lists this clonotype with a few counts. This chain joins TRBV14 and TRBJ2-3; D is unclear. CDR1 is SGHDN and CDR2 is FVKESK in the germline V gene. The CDR3 length is 15 residues. The germline V and J ends were trimmed by 1 base and 4 bases, with 12 bases remaining between them. The CDR3 DNA is TGTGCCAGCAGCCAAGTATCGGGTTTCGCAGATACGCAGTATTTT. It encodes CASSQVSGFADTQYF.

This clonotype was found a few times. The V call is TRBV4-3, the J call TRBJ2-3; D perhaps matches TRBD2 (6 bases). CDR1 LGHNA and CDR2 YSLEER come from the germline V gene. V was trimmed by 4 bases and J by 4 bases, leaving 18 bases between them. CDR3 length: 16 amino acids. The CDR3: CASSPTPSGAADTQYF. The DNA for the CDR3 is TGCGCCAGCAGCCCCACGCCTTCGGGAGCAGCAGATACGCAGTATTTT.

The V and J genes are TRBV7-2 and TRBJ2-6, with 16 bases matching TRBD2. This CDR3 spans 22 amino acids. Losses at the gene ends were 4 bases for V and 0 bases for J; bases not matched to a gene: 12. CDR1 is SGHTA, CDR2 FQGNSA, per germline. CDR3 sequence (DNA): TGTGCCAGCAGCTCGACGGGGACTAGCGGGAGGGCCGGTTACTCTGGGGCCAACGTCCTGACTTTC. Protein: CASSSTGTSGRAGYSGANVLTF.

This clonotype has more than one count but fewer than ten. This chain's CDR3 is CASSKWDRGNTGELFF. The CDR3 bases are TGTGCCAGCAGTAAATGGGACAGGGGGAACACCGGGGAGCTGTTTTTT. The J gene is TRBJ2-2, the V gene TRBV28; 10 nucleotides line up with TRBD1. This CDR3 comprises 16 residues. The junction had 4 bases not matched to a gene; V was cut back by 5 bases and J by 1 base. From germline, CDR1 is MDHEN and CDR2 SYDVKM.

This chain joins TRBV4-1 and TRBJ1-2; 10 bases align to TRBD1. The junction had 10 bases not matched to a gene; V was cut back by 5 bases and J by 7 bases. This CDR3 region has 15 residues. CDR1 is MGHRA and CDR2 is YSYEKL in the germline V gene. The chain's CDR3 is CASSTPGQGKSGYTF. CDR3 in DNA: TGCGCCAGCAGCACTCCGGGACAGGGGAAATCTGGCTACACCTTC.

This clonotype came up a few times. This chain joins TRBV7-2 and TRBJ2-1; no firm D call. The V end lost 5 bases, the J end lost 0 bases, and 8 bases lay between the germline ends. Germline loops: CDR1 SGHTA, CDR2 FQGNSA. This CDR3 is built from 14 residues. CDR3 DNA sequence: TGTGCCAGCAGCATCCAGAGCTCCTACAATGAGCAGTTCTTC. This sequence encodes CASSIQSSYNEQFF.

This clonotype was seen a handful of times. The chain employs TRBV5-1 and TRBJ2-1; 11 bases are shared with TRBD2. Per the germline V gene, CDR1 is SGHRS and CDR2 is YFSETQ. The CDR3 sequence is 15 residues long. Trimming at V came to 8 bases and at J to 2 bases, leaving 6 bases not matched to a gene. CDR3 loop: CASNLAGGPYNEQFF. The DNA for the CDR3 is TGCGCCAGTAACCTAGCGGGAGGACCCTACAATGAGCAGTTCTTC.

V gene TRBV7-2 combines with J gene TRBJ2-5; TRBD2 might be the D (6 bases). The germline V and J ends were trimmed by 3 bases and 2 bases, with 13 bases remaining between them. In germline, CDR1 is SGHTA, CDR2 FQGNSA. The CDR3 is 15 residues long. The CDR3 bases are TGTGCCAGCAGCTTTGGCGGGGCTCCACAAGAGACCCAGTACTTC. Its protein product is CASSFGGAPQETQYF.

This clonotype was seen only a few times. The chain is built from TRBV5-8 and TRBJ2-1; D is possibly TRBD2 (5 bases). The V gene lost 1 base and the J gene lost 2 bases, with 13 bases spanning the gap. The CDR3 has 16 residues. Germline assignment: CDR1 SGHTS and CDR2 YDEGEE. CDR3 in DNA: TGTGCCAGCAGCTTGATGGTAGGCGGGCCCTACAATGAGCAGTTCTTC. It is translated as CASSLMVGGPYNEQFF.

On this clonotype itself: A junction boundary mismatches the germline segment, possibly from a read error. V gene TRBV7-7 combines with J gene TRBJ2-5; 9 bases align to TRBD2. The tail of the sequence fits TRBJ2-1 better, so the J call may be wrong. This CDR3 is 14 amino acids long. The germline V gene has CDR1 SSHAT and CDR2 FNYEAQ (reference sequence). This chain's CDR3 is CASSLAGVWNEQFF. CDR3 nucleotides: TGTGCTAGCAGCTTAGCGGGAGTGTGGAATGAGCAGTTCTTC.

V usage is TRBV14 and J usage is TRBJ2-1, with 11 nucleotides matching TRBD2. The CDR3 has 16 residues. CDR1 SGHDN and CDR2 FVKESK come from the germline V gene. V was clipped by 1 base and J by 11 bases; unmatched bases: 10. CDR3 region: CASSQALAGAGVKQFF. The CDR3 bases are TGTGCCAGCAGCCAAGCACTAGCGGGAGCGGGGGTTAAGCAGTTCTTC.

The rearrangement links TRBV27 to TRBJ2-7; D is unresolved. Per the germline V gene, CDR1 is MNHEY and CDR2 is SMNVEV (reference sequence). The CDR3 has 12 amino acids. V was pared by 6 bases and J by 2 bases, with 8 bases between. DNA for the CDR3: TGTGCCAGCAGATCTGCGGCCTACGAGCAGTACTTC. It specifies CASRSAAYEQYF.